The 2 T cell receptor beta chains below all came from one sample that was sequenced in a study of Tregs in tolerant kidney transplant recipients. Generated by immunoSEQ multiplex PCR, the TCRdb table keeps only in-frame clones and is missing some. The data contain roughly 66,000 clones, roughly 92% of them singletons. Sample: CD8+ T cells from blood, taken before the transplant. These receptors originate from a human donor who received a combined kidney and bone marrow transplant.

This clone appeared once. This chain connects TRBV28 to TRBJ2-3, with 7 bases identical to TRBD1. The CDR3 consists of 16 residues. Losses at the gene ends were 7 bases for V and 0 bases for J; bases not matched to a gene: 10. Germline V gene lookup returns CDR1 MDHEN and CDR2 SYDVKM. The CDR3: CASMKIDRESTDTQYF. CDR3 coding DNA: TGTGCCAGCATGAAGATAGACAGGGAGAGCACAGATACGCAGTATTTT.

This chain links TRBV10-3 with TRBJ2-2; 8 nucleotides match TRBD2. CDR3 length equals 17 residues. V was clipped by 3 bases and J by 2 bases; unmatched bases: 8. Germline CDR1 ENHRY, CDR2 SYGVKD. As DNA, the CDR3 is TGTGCCATCAGTGAAAGCAGCGGGGGCCTCAACACCGGGGAGCTGTTTTTT. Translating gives CAISESSGGLNTGELFF.